Given below is one T cell receptor (beta chain) in context. These data come from a study of T cells after yellow fever vaccination. About the study: Preparing low-cell-number fractions relied on SMART-Seq v4 Ultra Low Input.

Via MiXCR, TCRdb re-called the 5' RACE reads, giving one row per CDR3 protein. The sample yields over 65,000 distinct CDR3 sequences, approximately 12% seen once. Study observations and caveats: Researchers cautioned that FACS-sorted repertoires could harbor abundant clonotypes contaminating from the bulk population. Reappearance after the booster was observed for most primary-vaccination clones (roughly 97% CD4, about 86% CD8).

V was clipped by 0 bases and J by 0 bases, with 12 bases between them. Germline V gene lookup returns CDR1 SGDLS and CDR2 YYNGEE. CDR3 length: 16 residues. This rearrangement joins TRBV9 to TRBJ1-1, with D unclear. The source was CD8+ T cells not binding an NS4B(214-222) dextramer, sorted from PBMCs, collected roughly 20 days after the first yellow fever vaccination. The TCR sequence derives from a man aged 18-30 years who received the YFV17D yellow fever vaccine. The CDR3 loop reads CASSVGYQTLNTEAFF. The DNA of the CDR3 is TGTGCCAGCAGCGTAGGCTACCAGACATTGAACACTGAAGCTTTCTTT.